This TCR beta chain was retrieved from a study of T cell responses to AZD1222 COVID-19 vaccine. The repertoire was sequenced with immunoSEQ multiplex PCR; TCRdb's copy has only in-frame clones and lacks some. The table lists about 130,000 clones, just over 90% of them singletons. On this clone itself: The antigen remains undetermined. Other DNA sequences in the same sample also yield this CDR3.

The CDR3 contains 11 residues. CDR1 and CDR2 from the germline V gene are DFQATT and SNEGSKA (reference sequence). The V end was cut by 3 bases, the J end by 3 bases, with 6 bases between. Study-wide points: Among AZD1222 vaccinees, only six were seropositive at baseline. Samples come after the peak T cell response, not at day 14. The sample set comprised mostly white British donors with more females, and clonal diversity was possibly underestimated. Reportedly, nearly half of unique spike TCRs recognized epitopes outside B.1.351/B.1.1.7 mutations.

The clonotype comes from an adult in good health. The gene calls are TRBV20-1 and TRBJ2-7; D perhaps matches TRBD1 (6 bases). The sequences come from peripheral blood, collected on day 0 of AZD1222 vaccination. DNA of the CDR3: TGCAGTGCTAGGGACAGCTACGAGCAGTACTTC. Amino acids: CSARDSYEQYF.